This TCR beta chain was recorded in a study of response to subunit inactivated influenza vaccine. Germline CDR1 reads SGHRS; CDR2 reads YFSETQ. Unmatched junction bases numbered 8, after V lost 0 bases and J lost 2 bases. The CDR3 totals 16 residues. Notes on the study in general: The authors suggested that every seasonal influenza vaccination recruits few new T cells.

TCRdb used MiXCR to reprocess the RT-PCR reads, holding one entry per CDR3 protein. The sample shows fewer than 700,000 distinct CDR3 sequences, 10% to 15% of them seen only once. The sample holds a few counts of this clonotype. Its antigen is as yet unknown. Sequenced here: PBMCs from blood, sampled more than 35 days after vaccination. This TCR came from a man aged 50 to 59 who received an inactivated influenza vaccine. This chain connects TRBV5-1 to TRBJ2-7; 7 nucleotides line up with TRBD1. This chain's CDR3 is CASSLATDRRTYEQYF. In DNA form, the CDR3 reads TGCGCCAGCAGCTTGGCCACGGACAGGAGGACCTACGAGCAGTACTTC.